One and the same sample provided the 14 T cell receptor beta chains below, sequenced in a study of CD8+ T cells in alopecia areata. Investigators isolated RNA and reverse transcribed it into cDNA to act as the sequencing template. Some clones are missing from TCRdb's copy, which holds only in-frame ones; the method was immunoSEQ multiplex PCR. The sample lists 150,000 or so clones; approximately 53% were seen once. Sequences were derived from CD8+ T cells sorted from blood, sampled at week 0. The receptors shown here come from a human donor with alopecia areata.

The J gene is TRBJ1-1, the V gene TRBV12-5; possibly TRBD1 for D (6 bases). Germline V lookup: CDR1 LGHNT, CDR2 FRNRAP. The CDR3 covers 14 residues. Trimming stripped 2 bases from V and 0 bases from J, with 7 bases between. CDR3 sequence (DNA): TGTGCTAGTGGTTTGCAGGGGTTGAACACTGAAGCTTTCTTT. This gives the protein CASGLQGLNTEAFF. Drawing the rest from reference TRBV12-5 and TRBJ1-1, the complete variable domain is DARVTQTPRHKVTEMGQEVTMRCQPILGHNTVFWYRQTMMQGLELLAYFRNRAPLDDSGMPKDRFSAEMPDATLATLKIQPSEPRDSAVYFCASGLQGLNTEAFFGQGTRLTVV.

The CDR3 DNA sequence: TGTGCCACCAGCAGAGATCCGCCCAGCGGGGGGCCGGTTGAGCAGTTCTTC. Its translation: CATSRDPPSGGPVEQFF. The chain couples TRBV15 to TRBJ2-1; 9 bases align to TRBD2. The CDR3 extends over 17 amino acids. V shed 0 bases, J shed 9 bases, and the junction held 12 bases outside the gene matches. Germline loops: CDR1 LNHNV, CDR2 YYDKDF (reference sequence). The full variable domain, with the rest looked up from reference TRBV15 and TRBJ2-1, is DAMVIQNPRYQVTQFGKPVTLSCSQTLNHNVMYWYQQKSSQAPKLLFHYYDKDFNNEADTPDNFQSRRPNTSFCFLDIRSPGLGDTAMYLCATSRDPPSGGPVEQFFGPGTRLTVL.

The chain carries TRBV29-1 and TRBJ2-1; D uncertain. Trimming took off 7 bases at V and 5 bases at J, with 6 bases between the two ends. The CDR3 totals 10 residues. Germline CDR1 SQVTM, CDR2 ANQGSEA. CDR3 in DNA: TGCAGCGGCCTCCACAATGAGCAGTTCTTC. Translating gives CSGLHNEQFF.

The chain employs TRBV29-1 and TRBJ2-7; unclear D gene. The CDR3 consists of 12 residues. V gave up 5 bases and J gave up 4 bases, with 12 bases separating them. Germline-derived CDR1 and CDR2 are SQVTM and ANQGSEA. CDR3 residues: CSVLGARYEQYF. CDR3 DNA: TGCAGCGTTTTGGGCGCGCGATACGAGCAGTACTTC.

This clone was observed a handful of times. V is TRBV18 and J is TRBJ2-1; possibly TRBD1 or TRBD2 for D (5 bases each). Trimming stripped 1 base from V and 4 bases from J, with 8 bases between. The V gene's germline CDR1 is KGHSH and CDR2 LQKENI. CDR3 length: 14 amino acids. As DNA, the CDR3 is TGTGCCAGCTCACCACGGGACGGATACAATGAGCAGTTCTTC. It yields the protein CASSPRDGYNEQFF. The full variable domain, completed using reference TRBV18 and TRBJ2-1, is NAGVMQNPRHLVRRRGQEARLRCSPMKGHSHVYWYRQLPEEGLKFMVYLQKENIIDESGMPKERFSAEFPKEGPSILRIQQVVRGDSAAYFCASSPRDGYNEQFFGPGTRLTVL.

The chain combines TRBV29-1 with TRBJ1-1, with D hard to call. Germline assignment: CDR1 SQVTM and CDR2 ANQGSEA. The CDR3 is made up of 10 amino acids. The V end lost 8 bases, the J end lost 6 bases, and 10 bases lay between the germline ends. The CDR3 protein is CSPGRAEAFF. The CDR3 region has the DNA TGCAGCCCCGGTAGAGCTGAAGCTTTCTTT.

This clone appeared a few times. This chain uses TRBV29-1 with TRBJ2-7; 7 nucleotides align to TRBD1. The CDR3 is 13 amino acids. Trimming took 8 bases from V and 3 from J; bases not matched to a gene: 10. Germline CDR1 is SQVTM and CDR2 is ANQGSEA. CDR3 protein: CSKGQSPFYEQYF. DNA of the CDR3: TGCAGCAAGGGACAGAGCCCATTCTACGAGCAGTACTTC.

By sample share, this clone is medium-sized (0.01 to 0.1%). The chain carries TRBV5-1 and TRBJ1-1, with a tentative D call TRBD1 (5 bases). Trimming took 4 bases from V and 8 from J, leaving 15 bases between them. The length of the CDR3 is 13 residues. The germline V gene has CDR1 SGHRS and CDR2 YFSETQ. In DNA form, the CDR3 reads TGCGCCAGCAGCGCGGGACGGGAGAGGGAAGCTTTCTTT. It encodes CASSAGREREAFF.

This chain connects TRBV29-1 to TRBJ2-2; D is perhaps TRBD2 (6 bases). Germline CDR1 is SQVTM and CDR2 is ANQGSEA. The CDR3 length is 12 residues. The V end lost 6 bases, the J end lost 5 bases, and 10 bases lay between the germline ends. This CDR3 reads CSVGLRTGELFF. CDR3 DNA sequence: TGCAGCGTGGGACTTAGGACCGGGGAGCTGTTTTTT.

This clone was seen a few times. The chain joins TRBV7-2 to TRBJ1-2; TRBD1 might be the D (6 bases). Germline CDR1 and CDR2: SGHTA and FQGNSA. Trimming shortened V by 2 bases and J by 5 bases, and 15 bases separated the two germline ends. The CDR3 is 15 residues long. CDR3 residues: CASSLIWTVGYGYTF. The CDR3 DNA is TGTGCCAGCAGCTTAATATGGACAGTGGGGTATGGCTACACCTTC. Supplemented by reference TRBV7-2 and TRBJ1-2, the full variable domain reads GAGVSQSPSNKVTEKGKDVELRCDPISGHTALYWYRQSLGQGLEFLIYFQGNSAPDKSGLPSDRFSAERTGGSVSTLTIQRTQQEDSAVYLCASSLIWTVGYGYTFGSGTRLTVV.

The V and J genes are TRBV27 and TRBJ2-1; D remains unclear. V lost 6 bases to trimming and J lost 7 bases, with 16 bases between them. The CDR3 length is 14 residues. The germline CDR1 and CDR2 sequences are MNHEY and SMNVEV (reference sequence). The CDR3 DNA follows: TGTGCCAGCAGCCCGACATCAAATTTGAATGAGCAGTTCTTC. It codes for CASSPTSNLNEQFF.

The CDR3 nucleotides read TGTGCCAGCAGTTACTCCGGGACCCACCTTGAGCAGTTCTTC. Amino acid sequence: CASSYSGTHLEQFF. The chain is built from TRBV6-5 and TRBJ2-1; D possibly matches TRBD1 or TRBD2 (5 bases each). The CDR3 is made up of 14 amino acids. CDR1 and CDR2 from the germline V gene are MNHEY and SVGAGI. The V and J ends lost 0 bases and 9 bases respectively, with 12 bases between them.

The chain combines TRBV19 with TRBJ2-2; possibly TRBD1 or TRBD2 for D (6 bases each). The germline CDR1 and CDR2 sequences are LNHDA and SQIVND (reference sequence). The CDR3 runs to 15 residues. The ends were cut back, 7 bases at V and 4 bases at J, with 16 bases in the middle. The CDR3 region has the DNA TGTGCCAGTAACGAACAGGGAGCGGGCACCGGGGAGCTGTTTTTT. Translation: CASNEQGAGTGELFF.

The V gene is TRBV7-6, the J gene TRBJ1-2, with D unresolved. Germline V lookup: CDR1 SGHVS, CDR2 FNYEAQ. V lost 1 base to trimming and J lost 4 bases, with 7 bases between them. The CDR3 has 13 amino acids. Written as DNA, the CDR3 is TGTGCCAGCAGCTTAGACGGCTTCTATGGCTACACCTTC. Translating it yields CASSLDGFYGYTF.